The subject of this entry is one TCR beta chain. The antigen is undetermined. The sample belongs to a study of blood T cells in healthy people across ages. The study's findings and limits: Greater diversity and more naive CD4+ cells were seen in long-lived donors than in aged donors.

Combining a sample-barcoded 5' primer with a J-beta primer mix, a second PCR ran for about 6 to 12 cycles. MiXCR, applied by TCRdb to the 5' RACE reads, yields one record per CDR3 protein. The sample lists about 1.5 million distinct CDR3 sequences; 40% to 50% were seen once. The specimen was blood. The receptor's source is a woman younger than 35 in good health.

This CDR3 reads CATLGTVDYTF. CDR3 coding DNA: TGTGCCACCCTAGGGACGGTAGACTACACCTTC. The V and J genes are TRBV6-1 and TRBJ1-2, with D possibly being TRBD1 (5 bases). The V end lost 10 bases, the J end lost 10 bases, and 16 bases lay between the germline ends. CDR1 and CDR2 from the germline V gene are MNHNS and SASEGT. The CDR3 consists of 11 residues.